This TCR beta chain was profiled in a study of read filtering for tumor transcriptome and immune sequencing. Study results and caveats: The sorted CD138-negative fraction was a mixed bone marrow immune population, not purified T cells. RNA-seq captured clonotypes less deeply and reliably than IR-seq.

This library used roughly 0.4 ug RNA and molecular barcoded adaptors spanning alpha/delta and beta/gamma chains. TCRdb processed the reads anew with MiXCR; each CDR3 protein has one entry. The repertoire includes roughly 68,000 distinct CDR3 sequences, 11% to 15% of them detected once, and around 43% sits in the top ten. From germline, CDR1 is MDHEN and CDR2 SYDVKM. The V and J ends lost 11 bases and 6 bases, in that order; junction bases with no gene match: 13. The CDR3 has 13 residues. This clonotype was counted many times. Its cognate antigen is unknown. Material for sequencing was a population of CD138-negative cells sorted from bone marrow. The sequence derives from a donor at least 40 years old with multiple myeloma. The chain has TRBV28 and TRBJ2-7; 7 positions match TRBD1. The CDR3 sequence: CAVSGTVVPEQYF. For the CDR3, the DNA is TGTGCCGTATCCGGGACAGTCGTTCCCGAGCAGTACTTC.